This T cell receptor beta chain was sequenced for a study of blood T cell repertoires in COVID-19. Study at large: COVID-19 samples from acute and convalescent phases originated in the United States, Italy and Spain. The analysed material was cDNA or gDNA that came from T cells, B-cell-depleted T cells, or PBMCs.

Here immunoSEQ multiplex PCR was the method, and the copy in TCRdb shows in-frame clones only, minus some. The data show about 200,000 clones, around 90% seen once. V was trimmed by 10 bases and J by 2 bases, leaving 14 bases between them. The germline gives CDR1 ENHRY, CDR2 SYGVKD. The length of the CDR3 is 13 residues. This TCR was sampled from a man between 60 and 75 years old with acute or convalescent COVID-19. V and J are TRBV10-3 and TRBJ1-1, with D possibly being TRBD1 (6 bases). Sequenced input: peripheral blood. This CDR3 is CATSGTPNTEAFF. CDR3 bases: TGTGCCACCTCTGGGACACCCAACACTGAAGCTTTCTTT.